Listed below are T cell receptor beta chains from one sample, sequenced in a study of blood T cell repertoires in COVID-19. The data were produced by immunoSEQ multiplex PCR, yet TCRdb's version contains in-frame clones alone and is incomplete. The data show around 300,000 clones, approximately 88% seen once. Specimen: peripheral blood. These receptors all stem from a man aged 50 to 60 with acute or convalescent COVID-19. Both conserved end residues are trimmed from each CDR3.

v_call	cdr3_aa
TRBV13	ASSLGPEIGAEAF
TRBV30	AWSGGPYEQY
TRBV5-1	ASSLGTGEETQY
TRBV6-1	ASSEGRDSYEQY
TRBV5-1	ASSSFGQGALQSLEQY
TRBV5-1	ASSLEPDTYGYT
TRBV9	ASSAPGGEQY
TRBV9	ASSVGRALNEQF
TRBV14	ASSRTGRFYNEQF
TRBV5-1	ASSLSTGGDYGYT
TRBV27	ASSLGSTGVYGYT
TRBV14	ASSQGQGYGYT
TRBV6-2/TRBV6-3	ASSPTSTGELF
TRBV5-1	ASSLGGGDAEAF
TRBV15	ATMTPGLLETQY
TRBV19	ASANRARTEAF
TRBV5-4	ASSSWTATNEKLF
TRBV7-9	ASSPGLAGGGDEQF
TRBV13	ASSPLKLGRQETQY
TRBV5-1	ASSFRPGDQPQH
TRBV6-5	ASTPGGYHPGELF
TRBV30	AWSTRGPKPEAF
TRBV4-1	ASSQEDRETEAF
TRBV12-3/TRBV12-4	ASSLFLPGELF
TRBV7-9	ASSFLREQGASYNEQF
TRBV21-1	ASSARQGLRDRTEAF
TRBV10-3	AISERDSYNEKLF
TRBV18	ASSPVRQGASGNTIY
TRBV6-5	ASSKQGPNTGELF
TRBV18	ASSPLGGGYT
TRBV9	ASSVTGEPGNTIY
TRBV6-5	ASRDNQIEKLF
TRBV7-9	ASSPDRASWLDTEAF
TRBV6-8	ASRRGTHSNQPQH
TRBV5-1	ASSLGTNNEQF
TRBV3-1/TRBV3-2	ASSSAYEQY
TRBV6-5	ATVLAGPQDTQY
TRBV19	ASSLPDSRYEQY
TRBV6-5	ASSLYQGNTQY
TRBV7-9	ASSLWLLGANVLT
TRBV2	ASRPGQGNYEQY
TRBV19	ASSTGAPPYEQY
TRBV19	ASSPTGSSGANVLT
TRBV6-4	ASSDSTGGRTF
TRBV4-2	ASSHGGHANTGELF
TRBV29-1	SVDTRGYGYT
TRBV19	ASSWTASTTGNQPQH
TRBV12-5	ASGWDTSYEQY
TRBV2	ASSAGLAGVDTQY
TRBV6-4	ASTSPEGGGQPQH
TRBV29-1	SVAGLPQETQY
TRBV24-1	ATSGSDTYQPQH
TRBV19	ASSMRQGVTDTQY
TRBV12-5	ASARDTANTGELF
TRBV7-2	ASSSRQGGGYT
TRBV18	ASAQAGLWVDYGYT
TRBV4-1	ASSQGSDTPEQF